This TCR beta chain came from a study of T cell responses to AZD1222 COVID-19 vaccine. Doses given second, at about 4 or about 12 weeks, were pooled. This table comes from immunoSEQ multiplex PCR, and its TCRdb copy is limited to in-frame clones, with some not included. Here the sample spans about 110,000 clones, roughly 87% being singletons. Study-wide results and limits: Spike-specific TCR depth and breadth grew after two AZD1222 doses.

The J segment lost 0 bases and the V segment lost 5 bases, leaving 13 bases of the junction unmatched. Germline-derived CDR1 and CDR2 are SGHTA and FQGTGA. The CDR3 is 19 residues long. In regard to this clone: As yet, its antigen is unknown.

This chain uses TRBV7-3 with TRBJ2-6, with TRBD1 identical over 7 bases. The TCR comes from an adult who received the AZD1222 COVID-19 vaccine. This specimen consisted of peripheral blood, obtained 28 days after the second AZD1222 dose. CDR3: CASSPRSGTDYSGANVLTF. In nucleotides, the CDR3 is TGTGCCAGCAGCCCAAGATCCGGGACAGACTACTCTGGGGCCAACGTCCTGACTTTC.